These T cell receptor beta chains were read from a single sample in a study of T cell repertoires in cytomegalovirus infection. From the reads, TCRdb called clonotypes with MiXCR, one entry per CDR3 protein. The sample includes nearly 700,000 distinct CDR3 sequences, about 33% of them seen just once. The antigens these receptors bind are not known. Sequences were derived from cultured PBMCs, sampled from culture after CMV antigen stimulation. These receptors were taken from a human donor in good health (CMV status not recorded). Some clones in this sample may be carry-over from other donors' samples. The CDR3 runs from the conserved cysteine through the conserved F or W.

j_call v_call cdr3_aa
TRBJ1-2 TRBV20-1 CSGQTGSNGYTF
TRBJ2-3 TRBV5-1 CASSSTSGRTPSTQYF
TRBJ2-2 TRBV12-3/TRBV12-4 CASSLADLTGELFF
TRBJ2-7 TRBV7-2 CASRRGTGSSYEQYF
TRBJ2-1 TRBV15 CASRDSSNEQFF
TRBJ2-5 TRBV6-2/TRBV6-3 CASRTTGTSGVETQYF
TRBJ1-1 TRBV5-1 CASSIGQGTAEAFF
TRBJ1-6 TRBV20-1 CSARNTGQPSPLHF
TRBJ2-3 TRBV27 CASSPSVGTDTQYF
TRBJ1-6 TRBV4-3 CASSQDTAGSPLHF
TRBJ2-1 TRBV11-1 CASSLALGGGSYNEQFF
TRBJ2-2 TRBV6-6 CASSRREGTGELFF
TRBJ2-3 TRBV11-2 CASSSGARATDTQYF
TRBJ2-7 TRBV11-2 CASSLTSGFVYEQYF
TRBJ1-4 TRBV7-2 CASSLSGTLNEKLFF
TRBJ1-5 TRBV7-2 CASSPRGGYGDQPQHF
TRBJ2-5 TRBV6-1 CASSESMQETQYF
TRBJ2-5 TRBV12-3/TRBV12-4 CASSFANQETQYF
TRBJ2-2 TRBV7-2 CASSQGTFTGELFF
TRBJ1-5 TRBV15 CATSGRFNQPQHF
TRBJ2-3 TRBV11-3 CASSSGLLETDTQYF
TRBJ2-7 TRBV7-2 CASSLSAGGYEQYF
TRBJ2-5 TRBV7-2 CASSNRASGVGETQYF
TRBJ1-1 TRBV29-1 CSAAVWTEAFF
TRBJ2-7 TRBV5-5 CASSRPFQGRGVYEQYF
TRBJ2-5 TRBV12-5 CASGLVLGAIQETQYF
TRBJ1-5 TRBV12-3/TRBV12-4 CASSLGGPEPQHF
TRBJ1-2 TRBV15 CATSDGGVGYTF